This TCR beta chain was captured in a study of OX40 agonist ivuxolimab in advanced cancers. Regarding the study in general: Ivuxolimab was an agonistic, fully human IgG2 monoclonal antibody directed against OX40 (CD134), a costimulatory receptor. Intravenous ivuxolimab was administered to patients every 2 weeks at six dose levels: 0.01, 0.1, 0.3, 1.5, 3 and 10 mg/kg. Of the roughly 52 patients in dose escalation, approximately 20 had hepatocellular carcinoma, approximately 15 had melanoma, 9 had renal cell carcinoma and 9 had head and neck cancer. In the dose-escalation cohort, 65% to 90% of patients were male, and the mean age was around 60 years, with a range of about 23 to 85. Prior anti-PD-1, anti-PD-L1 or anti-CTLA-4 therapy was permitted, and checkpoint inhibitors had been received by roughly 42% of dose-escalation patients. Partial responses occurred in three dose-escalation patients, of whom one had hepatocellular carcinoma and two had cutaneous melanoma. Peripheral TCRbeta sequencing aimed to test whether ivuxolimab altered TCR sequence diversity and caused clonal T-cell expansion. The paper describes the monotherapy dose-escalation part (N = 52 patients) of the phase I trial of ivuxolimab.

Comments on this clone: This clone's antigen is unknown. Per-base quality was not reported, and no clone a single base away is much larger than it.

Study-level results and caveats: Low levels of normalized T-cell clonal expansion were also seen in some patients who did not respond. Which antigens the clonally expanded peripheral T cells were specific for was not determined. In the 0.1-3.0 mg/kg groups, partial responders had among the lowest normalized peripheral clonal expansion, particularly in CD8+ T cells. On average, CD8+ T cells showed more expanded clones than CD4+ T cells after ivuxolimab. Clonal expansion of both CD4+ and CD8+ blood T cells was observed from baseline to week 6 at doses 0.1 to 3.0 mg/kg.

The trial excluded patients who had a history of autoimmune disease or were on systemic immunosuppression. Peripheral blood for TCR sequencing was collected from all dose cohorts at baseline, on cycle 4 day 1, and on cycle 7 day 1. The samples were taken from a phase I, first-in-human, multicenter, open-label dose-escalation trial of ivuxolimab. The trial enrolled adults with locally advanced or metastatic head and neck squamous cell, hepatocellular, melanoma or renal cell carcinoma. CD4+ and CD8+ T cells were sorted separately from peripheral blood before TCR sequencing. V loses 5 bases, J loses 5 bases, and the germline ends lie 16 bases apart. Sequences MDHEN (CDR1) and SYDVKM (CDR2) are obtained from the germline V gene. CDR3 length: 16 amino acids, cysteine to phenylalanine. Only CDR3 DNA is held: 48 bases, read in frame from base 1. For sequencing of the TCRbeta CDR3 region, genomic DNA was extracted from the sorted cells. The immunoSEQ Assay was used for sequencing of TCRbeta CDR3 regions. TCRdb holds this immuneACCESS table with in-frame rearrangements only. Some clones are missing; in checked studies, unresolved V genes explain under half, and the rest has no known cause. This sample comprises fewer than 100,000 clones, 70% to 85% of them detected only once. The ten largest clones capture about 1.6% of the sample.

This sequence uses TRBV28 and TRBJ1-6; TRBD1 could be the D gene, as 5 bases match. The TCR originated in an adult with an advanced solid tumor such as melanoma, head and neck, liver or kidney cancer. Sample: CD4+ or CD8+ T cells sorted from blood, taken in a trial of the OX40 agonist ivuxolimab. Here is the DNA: TGTGCCAGCAGTCCAGTAGGGGTCCCCGATAATTCACCCCTCCACTTT. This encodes CASSPVGVPDNSPLHF.